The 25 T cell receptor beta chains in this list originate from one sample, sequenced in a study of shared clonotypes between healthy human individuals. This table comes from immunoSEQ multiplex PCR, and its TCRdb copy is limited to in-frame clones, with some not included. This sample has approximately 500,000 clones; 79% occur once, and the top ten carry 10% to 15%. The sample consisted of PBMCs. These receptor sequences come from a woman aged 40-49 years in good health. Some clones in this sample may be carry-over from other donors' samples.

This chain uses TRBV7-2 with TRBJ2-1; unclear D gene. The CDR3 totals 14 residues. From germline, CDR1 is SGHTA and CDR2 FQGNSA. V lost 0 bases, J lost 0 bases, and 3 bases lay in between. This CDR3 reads CASSLAPSYNEQFF. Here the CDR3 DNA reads TGTGCCAGCAGCTTAGCACCCTCCTACAATGAGCAGTTCTTC.

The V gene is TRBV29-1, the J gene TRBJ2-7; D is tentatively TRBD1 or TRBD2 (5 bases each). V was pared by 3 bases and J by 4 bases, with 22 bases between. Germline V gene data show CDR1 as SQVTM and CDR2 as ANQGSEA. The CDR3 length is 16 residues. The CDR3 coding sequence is TGCAGCGTTGACTTATCGATTCCGGGACGAACTTACGAGCAGTACTTC. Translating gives CSVDLSIPGRTYEQYF.

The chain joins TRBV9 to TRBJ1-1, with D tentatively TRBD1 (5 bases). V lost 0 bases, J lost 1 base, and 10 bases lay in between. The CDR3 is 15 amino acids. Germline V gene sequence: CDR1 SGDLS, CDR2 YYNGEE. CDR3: CASSVGPQGNTEAFF. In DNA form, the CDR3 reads TGTGCCAGCAGCGTAGGCCCCCAGGGGAACACTGAAGCTTTCTTT.

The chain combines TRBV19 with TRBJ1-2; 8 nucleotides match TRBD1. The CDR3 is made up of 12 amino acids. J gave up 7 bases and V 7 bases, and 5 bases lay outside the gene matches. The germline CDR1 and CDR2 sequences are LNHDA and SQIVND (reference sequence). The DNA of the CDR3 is TGTGCCAGTAATACTCAGGGGGCTGGCTACACCTTC. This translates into CASNTQGAGYTF.

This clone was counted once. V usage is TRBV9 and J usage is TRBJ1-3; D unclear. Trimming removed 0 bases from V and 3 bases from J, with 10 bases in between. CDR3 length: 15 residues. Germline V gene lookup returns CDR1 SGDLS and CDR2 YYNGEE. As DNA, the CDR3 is TGTGCCAGCAGCGTAGTCGGTGCTTTTGGAAACACCATATATTTT. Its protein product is CASSVVGAFGNTIYF.

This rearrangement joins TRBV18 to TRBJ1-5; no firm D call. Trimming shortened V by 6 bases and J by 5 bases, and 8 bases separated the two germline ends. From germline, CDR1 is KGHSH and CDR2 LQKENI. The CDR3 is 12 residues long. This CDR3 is CASSAGHQPQHF. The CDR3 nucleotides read TGTGCCAGCTCTGCCGGGCATCAGCCCCAGCATTTT.

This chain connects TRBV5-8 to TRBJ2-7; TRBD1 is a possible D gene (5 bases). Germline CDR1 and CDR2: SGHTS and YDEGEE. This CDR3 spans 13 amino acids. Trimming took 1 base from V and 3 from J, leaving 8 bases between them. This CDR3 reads CASSLQGGYEQYF. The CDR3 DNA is TGTGCCAGCAGCTTGCAGGGTGGCTACGAGCAGTACTTC.

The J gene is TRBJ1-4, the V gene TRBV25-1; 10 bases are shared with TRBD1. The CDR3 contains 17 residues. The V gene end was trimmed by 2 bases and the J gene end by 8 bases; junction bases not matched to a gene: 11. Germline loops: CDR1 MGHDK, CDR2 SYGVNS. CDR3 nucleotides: TGTGCCAGCAGTGAAAACCCCCGGGACAGGGGAAGGGAAAAACTGTTTTTT. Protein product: CASSENPRDRGREKLFF. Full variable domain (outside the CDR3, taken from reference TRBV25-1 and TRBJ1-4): EADIYQTPRYLVIGTGKKITLECSQTMGHDKMYWYQQDPGMELHLIHYSYGVNSTEKGDLSSESTVSRIRTEHFPLTLESARPSHTSQYLCASSENPRDRGREKLFFGSGTQLSVL.

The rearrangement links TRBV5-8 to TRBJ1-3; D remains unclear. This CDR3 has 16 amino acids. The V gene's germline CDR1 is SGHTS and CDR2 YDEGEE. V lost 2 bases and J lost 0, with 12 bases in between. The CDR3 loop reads CASSFGLVSSGNTIYF. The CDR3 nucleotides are TGTGCCAGCAGCTTCGGTTTGGTTAGCTCTGGAAACACCATATATTTT.

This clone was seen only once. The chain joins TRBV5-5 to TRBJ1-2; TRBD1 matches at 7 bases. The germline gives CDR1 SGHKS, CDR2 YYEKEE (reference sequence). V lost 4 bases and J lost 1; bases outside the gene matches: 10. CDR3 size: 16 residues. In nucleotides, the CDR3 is TGTGCCAGCAGCCAGGGGGGCCCAAGGCTTAACTATGGCTACACCTTC. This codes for CASSQGGPRLNYGYTF.

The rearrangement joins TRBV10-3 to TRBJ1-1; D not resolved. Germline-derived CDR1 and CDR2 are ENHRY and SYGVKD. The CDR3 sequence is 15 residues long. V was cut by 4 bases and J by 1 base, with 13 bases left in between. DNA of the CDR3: TGTGCCATCAGTGCTGCCCCCGGGTCGAACACTGAAGCTTTCTTT. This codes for CAISAAPGSNTEAFF.

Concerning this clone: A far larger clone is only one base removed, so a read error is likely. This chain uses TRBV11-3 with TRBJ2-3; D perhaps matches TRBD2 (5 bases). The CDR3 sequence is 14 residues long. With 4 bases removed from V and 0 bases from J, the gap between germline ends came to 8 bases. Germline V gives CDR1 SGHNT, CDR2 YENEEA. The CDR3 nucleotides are TGTGCCAGCAGCTCCTGGACTAGCACAGATACGCAGTATTTT. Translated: CASSSWTSTDTQYF. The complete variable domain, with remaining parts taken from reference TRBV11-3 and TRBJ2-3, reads EAGVVQSPRYKIIEKKQPVAFWCNPISGHNTLYWYLQNLGQGPELLIRYENEEAVDDSQLPKDRFSAERLKGVDSTLKIQPAELGDSAVYLCASSSWTSTDTQYFGPGTRLTVL.

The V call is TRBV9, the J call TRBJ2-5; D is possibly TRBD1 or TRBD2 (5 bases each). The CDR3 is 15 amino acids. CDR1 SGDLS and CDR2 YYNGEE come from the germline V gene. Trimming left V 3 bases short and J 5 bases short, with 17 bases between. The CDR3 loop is CASSDWGTPGETQYF. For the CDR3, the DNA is TGTGCCAGCAGCGACTGGGGGACGCCGGGCGAGACCCAGTACTTC.

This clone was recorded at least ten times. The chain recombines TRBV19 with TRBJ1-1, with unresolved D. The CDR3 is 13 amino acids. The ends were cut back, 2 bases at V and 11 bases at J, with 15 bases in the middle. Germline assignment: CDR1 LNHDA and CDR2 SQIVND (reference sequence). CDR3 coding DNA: TGTGCCAGTAGTATACCGCTAGCGGGTGAGGCTTTCTTT. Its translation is CASSIPLAGEAFF.

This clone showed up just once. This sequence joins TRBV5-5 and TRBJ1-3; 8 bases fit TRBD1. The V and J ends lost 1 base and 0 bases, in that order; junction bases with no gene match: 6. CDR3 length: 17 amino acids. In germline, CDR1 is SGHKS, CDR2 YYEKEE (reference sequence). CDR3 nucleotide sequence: TGTGCCAGCAGCTTGTGGCAGGGGGCCATCTCTGGAAACACCATATATTTT. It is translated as CASSLWQGAISGNTIYF. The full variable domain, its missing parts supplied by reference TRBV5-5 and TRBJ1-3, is DAGVTQSPTHLIKTRGQQVTLRCSPISGHKSVSWYQQVLGQGPQFIFQYYEKEERGRGNFPDRFSARQFPNYSSELNVNALLLGDSALYLCASSLWQGAISGNTIYFGEGSWLTVV.

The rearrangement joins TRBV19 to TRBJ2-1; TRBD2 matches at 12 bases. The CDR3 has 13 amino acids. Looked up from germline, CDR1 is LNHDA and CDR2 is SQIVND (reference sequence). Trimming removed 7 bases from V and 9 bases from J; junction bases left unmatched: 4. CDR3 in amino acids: CASTVLAGGEQFF. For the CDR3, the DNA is TGTGCCAGTACTGTACTAGCGGGAGGTGAGCAGTTCTTC.

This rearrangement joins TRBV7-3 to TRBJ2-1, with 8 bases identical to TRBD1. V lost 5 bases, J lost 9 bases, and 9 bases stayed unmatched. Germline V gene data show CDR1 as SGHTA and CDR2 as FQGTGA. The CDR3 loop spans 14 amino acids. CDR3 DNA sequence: TGTGCCAGCAGCACCGGGACAGGCGTCGGTGAGCAGTTCTTC. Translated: CASSTGTGVGEQFF. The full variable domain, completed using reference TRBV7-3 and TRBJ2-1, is GAGVSQTPSNKVTEKGKYVELRCDPISGHTALYWYRQSLGQGPEFLIYFQGTGAADDSGLPNDRFFAVRPEGSVSTLKIQRTERGDSAVYLCASSTGTGVGEQFFGPGTRLTVL.

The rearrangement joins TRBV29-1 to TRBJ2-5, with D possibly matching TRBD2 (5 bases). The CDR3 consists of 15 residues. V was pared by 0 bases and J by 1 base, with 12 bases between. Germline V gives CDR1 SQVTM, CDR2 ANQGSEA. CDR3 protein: CSVEDSGAAQETQYF. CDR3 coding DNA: TGCAGCGTTGAAGATTCAGGAGCGGCCCAAGAGACCCAGTACTTC.

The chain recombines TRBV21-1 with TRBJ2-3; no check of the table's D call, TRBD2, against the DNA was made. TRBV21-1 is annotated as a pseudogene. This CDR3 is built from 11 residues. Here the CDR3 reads CASSLSDTQYF. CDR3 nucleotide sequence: TGTGCCAGCAGCTTGTCTGATACGCAGTATTTT.

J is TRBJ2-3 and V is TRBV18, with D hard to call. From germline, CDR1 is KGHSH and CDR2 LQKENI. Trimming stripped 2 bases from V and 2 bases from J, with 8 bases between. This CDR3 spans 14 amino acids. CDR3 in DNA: TGTGCCAGCTCACCAATCCCCCACACAGATACGCAGTATTTT. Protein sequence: CASSPIPHTDTQYF.

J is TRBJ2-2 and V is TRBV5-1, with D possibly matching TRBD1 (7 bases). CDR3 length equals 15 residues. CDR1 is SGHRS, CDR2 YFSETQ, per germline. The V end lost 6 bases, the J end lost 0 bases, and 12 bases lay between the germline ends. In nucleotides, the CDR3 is TGCGCCAGCACCCTCAGGGGGGCGAACACCGGGGAGCTGTTTTTT. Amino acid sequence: CASTLRGANTGELFF.

The CDR3 DNA follows: TGTGCCAGCAGTACAGCAGGGACTAGCGGGATAGAAGAGCAGTACTTC. Amino acids: CASSTAGTSGIEEQYF. The chain links TRBV28 to TRBJ2-5; TRBD2 matches 13 bases. The CDR3 runs to 16 residues. After removal of 5 bases from V and 11 bases from J, the junction contained 14 bases not matched to a gene. Germline V gives CDR1 MDHEN, CDR2 SYDVKM.

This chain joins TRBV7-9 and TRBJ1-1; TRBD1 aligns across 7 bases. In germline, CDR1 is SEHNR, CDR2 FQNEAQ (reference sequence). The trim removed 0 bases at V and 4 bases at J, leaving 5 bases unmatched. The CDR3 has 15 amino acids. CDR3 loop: CASSLAWTGGTEAFF. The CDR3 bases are TGTGCCAGCAGCTTAGCGTGGACAGGAGGCACTGAAGCTTTCTTT. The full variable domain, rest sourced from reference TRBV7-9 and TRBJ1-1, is DTGVSQNPRHKITKRGQNVTFRCDPISEHNRLYWYRQTLGQGPEFLTYFQNEAQLEKSRLLSDRFSAERPKGSFSTLEIQRTEQGDSAMYLCASSLAWTGGTEAFFGQGTRLTVV.

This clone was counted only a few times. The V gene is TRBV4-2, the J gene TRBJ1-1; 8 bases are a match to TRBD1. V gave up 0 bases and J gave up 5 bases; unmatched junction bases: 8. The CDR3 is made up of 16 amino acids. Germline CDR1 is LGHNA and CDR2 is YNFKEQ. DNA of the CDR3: TGTGCCAGCAGCCAAGATCCTGGACAGGGTCGGACTGAAGCTTTCTTT. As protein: CASSQDPGQGRTEAFF.

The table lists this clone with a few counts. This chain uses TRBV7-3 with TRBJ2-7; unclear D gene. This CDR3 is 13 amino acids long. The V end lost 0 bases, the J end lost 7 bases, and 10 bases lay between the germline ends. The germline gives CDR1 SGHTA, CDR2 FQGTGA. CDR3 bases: TGTGCCAGCAGCTTAACAGGAGCGCGGGAGCAGTACTTC. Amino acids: CASSLTGAREQYF.